These 14 T cell receptor beta chains were all obtained from the same sample, sequenced in a study of blood T cell repertoires in COVID-19. Data came from immunoSEQ multiplex PCR; TCRdb stores just in-frame clones and leaves some out. The sample lists 100,000 or so clones; 65% to 90% were seen once. The sample taken for sequencing was PBMCs or T cells enriched from blood (not recorded which). Source of these receptors: a woman between 45 and 60 years old who had recovered from COVID-19.

The genes are TRBV5-1 and TRBJ2-7, with D possibly TRBD1 on 6 matching bases. Trimming cost V 4 bases and J 7 bases, with 18 bases left between them. Germline V lookup: CDR1 SGHRS, CDR2 YFSETQ. This CDR3 is built from 14 residues. CDR3 bases: TGCGCCAGCAGCCTCCGACAGGAAAGGGGTGAGCAGTACTTC. Protein: CASSLRQERGEQYF.

V usage is TRBV19 and J usage is TRBJ2-2; a possible D gene is TRBD1 (7 bases). This CDR3 contains 14 residues. V was shortened by 9 bases and J by 5 bases, with 16 bases between the two germline ends. Germline CDR1 reads LNHDA; CDR2 reads SQIVND (reference sequence). CDR3 DNA sequence: TGTGCCAGCGGCAGGGGGGCCCAAACCGGGGAGCTGTTTTTT. Encoded protein: CASGRGAQTGELFF.

This chain connects TRBV19 to TRBJ2-1, with no clear D. V was shortened by 7 bases and J by 4 bases, with 5 bases between the two germline ends. CDR1 is LNHDA, CDR2 SQIVND, per germline (reference sequence). The CDR3 is 11 residues long. CDR3 residues: CASMEYNEQFF. CDR3 coding DNA: TGTGCCAGTATGGAGTACAATGAGCAGTTCTTC.

The rearrangement uses TRBV15 and TRBJ1-4; possibly TRBD1 for D (5 bases). The ends were cut back, 3 bases at V and 4 bases at J, with 12 bases in the middle. From germline, CDR1 is LNHNV and CDR2 YYDKDF (reference sequence). CDR3 size: 15 residues. The CDR3 is CATSRPTAYNEKLFF. The CDR3 DNA is TGTGCCACCAGCAGGCCGACAGCCTATAATGAAAAACTGTTTTTT.

This chain uses TRBV4-2 with TRBJ2-5, with 7 bases matching TRBD1. The CDR3 sequence is 18 residues long. Per the germline V gene, CDR1 is LGHNA and CDR2 is YNFKEQ. Trimming at V came to 0 bases and at J to 2 bases, leaving 12 bases not matched to a gene. Here the CDR3 reads CASSQDLMGTASQETQYF. DNA for the CDR3: TGTGCCAGCAGCCAAGATTTGATGGGGACAGCGTCTCAAGAGACCCAGTACTTC.

This rearrangement joins TRBV5-1 to TRBJ1-1; D is ambiguous. The V end lost 3 bases, the J end lost 10 bases, and 16 bases lay between the germline ends. There are 13 residues in the CDR3. Germline values: CDR1 SGHRS, CDR2 YFSETQ. The CDR3 spells CASSSGSSVGAFF. CDR3 nucleotide sequence: TGCGCCAGCAGCTCCGGGTCATCCGTCGGAGCTTTCTTT.

The V call is TRBV28, the J call TRBJ2-3; the match to TRBD1 covers 7 bases. J gave up 3 bases and V 2 bases, and 8 bases lay outside the gene matches. In germline, CDR1 is MDHEN, CDR2 SYDVKM. There are 16 residues in the CDR3. The CDR3 reads CASSLTTGVRTDTQYF. Written as DNA, the CDR3 is TGTGCCAGCAGTTTAACAACAGGGGTAAGGACAGATACGCAGTATTTT.

V usage is TRBV6-2 or TRBV6-3 and J usage is TRBJ2-1; 8 positions match TRBD2. The CDR3 is made up of 14 amino acids. Unmatched junction bases numbered 7, after V lost 5 bases and J lost 7 bases. Per germline, CDR1 MNHEY and CDR2 SVGEGT. The CDR3 is CASSQREGLNEQFF. The CDR3 DNA reads TGTGCCAGCAGTCAACGGGAGGGCCTGAATGAGCAGTTCTTC.

The sample holds one count of this clone. The chain couples TRBV10-3 to TRBJ1-4, with 7 nucleotides matching TRBD1. V was pared by 3 bases and J by 8 bases, with 12 bases of the junction left unmatched. The CDR3 consists of 16 residues. The V gene's germline CDR1 is ENHRY and CDR2 SYGVKD. The CDR3 sequence is CAISEPYRGEGEKLFF. The CDR3 coding sequence is TGTGCCATCAGTGAACCATACAGGGGCGAAGGGGAAAAACTGTTTTTT.

CDR3 nucleotides: TGTGCCAGCAAGTGGGGGGGGAGCTCCTACGAGCAGTACTTC. Amino acids: CASKWGGSSYEQYF. The chain links TRBV28 to TRBJ2-7; 7 nucleotides match TRBD2. The CDR3 consists of 14 residues. The germline V gene has CDR1 MDHEN and CDR2 SYDVKM. V dropped 7 bases and J dropped 0; count of bases not matched to a gene: 6.

This chain uses TRBV28 with TRBJ2-7, with D possibly being TRBD1 (6 bases). Germline V gene lookup returns CDR1 MDHEN and CDR2 SYDVKM. Trimming cost V 3 bases and J 3 bases, with 15 bases left between them. The CDR3 covers 15 residues. CDR3 sequence reads: CASSFRDRNFYEQYF. Here the CDR3 DNA reads TGTGCCAGCAGTTTCCGAGACAGGAACTTCTACGAGCAGTACTTC.

The V gene is TRBV13, the J gene TRBJ2-3; TRBD2 aligns across 12 bases. Trimming cost V 4 bases and J 3 bases; bases outside gene matches: 11. Germline lookup yields CDR1 PRHDT and CDR2 FYEKMQ (reference sequence). The CDR3 has 18 residues. The chain's CDR3 is CASSSAPTSGGRTDTQYF. DNA of the CDR3: TGTGCCAGCAGCTCGGCTCCGACTAGCGGGGGCCGGACAGATACGCAGTATTTT.

The chain employs TRBV11-3 and TRBJ1-5, with a weak D call TRBD1 (6 bases). Germline V lookup: CDR1 SGHNT, CDR2 YENEEA. CDR3 length equals 14 residues. V gave up 2 bases and J gave up 5 bases, with 10 bases separating them. DNA of the CDR3: TGTGCCAGCAGCTTAAAGGGGGTTGATCAGCCCCAGCATTTT. Translation: CASSLKGVDQPQHF.

The chain is built from TRBV5-1 and TRBJ1-1; 7 nucleotides agree with TRBD1. This CDR3 has 15 residues. Germline assignment: CDR1 SGHRS and CDR2 YFSETQ. V was pared by 3 bases and J by 3 bases, with 8 bases of the junction left unmatched. In nucleotides, the CDR3 is TGCGCCAGCAGCTCGGGACCAACAGGGGACACTGAAGCTTTCTTT. The encoded protein is CASSSGPTGDTEAFF.